This T cell receptor beta chain was identified in a study of Graves' ophthalmopathy and Graves' hyperthyroidism. Across the study: Samples of peripheral blood were obtained at initial diagnosis, prior to treatment of any kind. General study findings and limits: Sensitivity reached around 88% and specificity 81.08% for a 13-signature model separating ophthalmopathy from stable hyperthyroidism. Most expanded thyroid clonotypes above 0.001 frequency also appeared in blood.

Ineligible for inclusion were patients with other autoimmune diseases, uncontrolled infections, pregnancy or lactation. Beta-chain TCR CDR3 regions were amplified from RNA transcripts. Amplification began with first-round RT-PCR using HTBI primers, then second-round multiplex PCR was performed. TCRdb reprocessed the multiplex PCR reads with MiXCR, giving one entry per CDR3 protein. The sample lists 350,000 to 400,000 distinct CDR3 sequences, 15% to 20% seen once, with 1.5% to 2% in the top ten. This clonotype was detected many times. The antigen remains undetermined. This CDR3 comprises 19 residues. Germline V gives CDR1 SGHAT, CDR2 FQNNGV. V was clipped by 4 bases and J by 4 bases, with 28 bases between them.

This chain connects TRBV11-2 to TRBJ2-5; D possibly corresponds to TRBD1 (6 bases). The clonotype comes from a woman aged 18-29 years with Graves' ophthalmopathy. Sequencing was performed on peripheral blood. CDR3 nucleotide sequence: TGTGCCAGCAGCTGGGAGAACAGGGCCCCGCCTAAGAAGAGAGAGACCCAGTACTTC. This gives the protein CASSWENRAPPKKRETQYF.